Listed here are 19 T cell receptor beta chains from one sample, sequenced in a study of regulatory dendritic cells for organ transplantation. TCRdb's copy holds only in-frame clones and misses some; the assay was immunoSEQ multiplex PCR. The table records over 8,500 clones, under 80% of them present only once. Material: memory CD8+ T cells from blood. Subset specified: CD45RO+ memory T cells. The receptor source for this set is a human donor in good health.

The DNA of the CDR3 is TGTGCCAGCAGCCACGGACAGGGAGAGGTCTCTGAAGCTTTCTTT. It specifies CASSHGQGEVSEAFF. This chain joins TRBV4-2 and TRBJ1-1, with 8 bases matching TRBD1. Per the germline V gene, CDR1 is LGHNA and CDR2 is YNFKEQ. The CDR3 contains 15 residues. J lost 6 bases, V lost 3 bases, and 9 bases had no gene match.

The chain carries TRBV11-1 and TRBJ1-2; TRBD1 aligns across 7 bases. The ends lost 5 bases at V and 8 bases at J; junction bases unmatched: 5. Germline V CDR1 and CDR2: SGHAT, FQDESV (reference sequence). The CDR3 has 12 amino acids. In nucleotides, the CDR3 is TGTGCCAGCAGCGCCGACAGGGAAGGCTACACCTTC. Protein product: CASSADREGYTF.

V and J are TRBV18 and TRBJ2-1; 8 bases line up with TRBD2. CDR3 length: 16 residues. From germline, CDR1 is KGHSH and CDR2 LQKENI. Unmatched junction bases numbered 10, after V lost 6 bases and J lost 3 bases. DNA for the CDR3: TGTGCCAGCTCGGGTTCTGAGCGGGGGTACTACAATGAGCAGTTCTTC. It translates to CASSGSERGYYNEQFF. Filled out from reference TRBV18 and TRBJ2-1, the complete variable domain reads NAGVMQNPRHLVRRRGQEARLRCSPMKGHSHVYWYRQLPEEGLKFMVYLQKENIIDESGMPKERFSAEFPKEGPSILRIQQVVRGDSAAYFCASSGSERGYYNEQFFGPGTRLTVL.

This clone was recorded only once. This rearrangement joins TRBV4-2 to TRBJ2-3; 9 positions agree with TRBD1. CDR1 LGHNA and CDR2 YNFKEQ come from the germline V gene. Trimming took 3 bases from V and 9 from J; bases not matched to a gene: 13. The CDR3 sequence is 16 residues long. CDR3 nucleotides: TGTGCCAGCAGCCACGTCCGGGACAGGGTTTTGGGCACGCAGTATTTT. Translation: CASSHVRDRVLGTQYF.

The V call is TRBV4-3, the J call TRBJ1-6, with D maybe TRBD1 (5 bases). The length of the CDR3 is 16 residues. V lost 0 bases and J lost 14, with 20 bases in between. Germline CDR1 LGHNA, CDR2 YSLEER. CDR3 nucleotide sequence: TGCGCCAGCAGCCAAGATAGGAATTGGGGCAGCGGATCCCTCCACTTT. Encoded protein: CASSQDRNWGSGSLHF.

CDR3 bases: TGTGCCAGCAGCTCGCCGAGACTATTAGCGGGAGGAGGTTTCTACGAGCAGTACTTC. This codes for CASSSPRLLAGGGFYEQYF. V is TRBV13 and J is TRBJ2-7; 10 bases line up with TRBD2. With V trimmed by 4 bases and J by 3 bases, 18 bases remained unmatched. This CDR3 has 19 amino acids. In germline, CDR1 is PRHDT, CDR2 FYEKMQ (reference sequence). The variable domain in full, completed from reference TRBV13 and TRBJ2-7, reads AAGVIQSPRHLIKEKRETATLKCYPIPRHDTVYWYQQGPGQDPQFLISFYEKMQSDKGSIPDRFSAQQFSDYHSELNMSSLELGDSALYFCASSSPRLLAGGGFYEQYFGPGTRLTVT.

This clone was counted once. J is TRBJ2-7 and V is TRBV6-5; 9 nucleotides align to TRBD1. Looked up from germline, CDR1 is MNHEY and CDR2 is SVGAGI. The CDR3 spans 14 residues. V lost 0 bases to trimming and J lost 3 bases; unmatched junction nucleotides: 0. The chain's CDR3 is CASSYSTGGYEQYF. Written as DNA, the CDR3 is TGTGCCAGCAGTTACTCGACAGGGGGCTACGAGCAGTACTTC.

The chain joins TRBV27 to TRBJ2-7, with 8 bases aligning to TRBD1. The CDR3 is made up of 13 amino acids. With V trimmed by 7 bases and J by 4 bases, 6 bases remained unmatched. Per germline, CDR1 MNHEY and CDR2 SMNVEV (reference sequence). CDR3 residues: CASIGTGRYEQYF. For the CDR3, the DNA is TGTGCCAGCATAGGGACAGGCCGATACGAGCAGTACTTC.

This chain links TRBV6-4 with TRBJ2-4; D remains ambiguous. The CDR3 sequence is 14 residues long. Per germline, CDR1 MRHNA and CDR2 SNTAGT. V was clipped by 3 bases and J by 0 bases, with 6 bases between them. CDR3 bases: TGTGCCAGCAGTGAGGCCTTAGCCAAAAACATTCAGTACTTC. It translates to CASSEALAKNIQYF.

The rearrangement links TRBV21-1 to TRBJ1-2; TRBD1 is the table's D call, not checked against the DNA. TRBV21-1 is described as a pseudogene. The CDR3 consists of 18 residues. The CDR3 region is CASSKDPASPDRVKGYTF. In DNA form, the CDR3 reads TGTGCCAGCAGCAAAGATCCTGCGTCCCCGGACAGGGTCAAGGGCTACACCTTC.

The chain combines TRBV5-4 with TRBJ1-2; D remains ambiguous. Germline loops: CDR1 SGHNT, CDR2 YYREEE (reference sequence). This CDR3 is 12 amino acids long. V was clipped by 0 bases and J by 5 bases, with 5 bases between them. The chain's CDR3 is CASSLASYGYTF. The DNA of the CDR3 is TGTGCCAGCAGCTTGGCCTCTTATGGCTACACCTTC. Drawing the rest from reference TRBV5-4 and TRBJ1-2, the complete variable domain is ETGVTQSPTHLIKTRGQQVTLRCSSQSGHNTVSWYQQALGQGPQFIFQYYREEENGRGNFPPRFSGLQFPNYSSELNVNALELDDSALYLCASSLASYGYTFGSGTRLTVV.

The genes are TRBV9 and TRBJ2-3; 7 bases are a match to TRBD2. Germline lookup yields CDR1 SGDLS and CDR2 YYNGEE. The ends lost 5 bases at V and 4 bases at J; junction bases unmatched: 7. The CDR3 spans 14 residues. This CDR3 is CASRGGEGPDTQYF. The CDR3 region has the DNA TGTGCCAGCAGGGGAGGGGAGGGCCCAGATACGCAGTATTTT.

The chain combines TRBV19 with TRBJ1-5, with D possibly matching TRBD1 (6 bases). Germline CDR1 reads LNHDA; CDR2 reads SQIVND (reference sequence). The ends were cut back, 8 bases at V and 6 bases at J, with 17 bases in the middle. This CDR3 region has 14 residues. The CDR3 sequence: CASRSGGGAQPQHF. The CDR3, as DNA: TGTGCCAGTCGTTCCGGAGGGGGGGCTCAGCCCCAGCATTTT. The full variable domain, in which reference TRBV19 and TRBJ1-5 provide the parts outside the CDR3, is DGGITQSPKYLFRKEGQNVTLSCEQNLNHDAMYWYRQDPGQGLRLIYYSQIVNDFQKGDIAEGYSVSREKKESFPLTVTSAQKNPTAFYLCASRSGGGAQPQHFGDGTRLSIL.

This chain connects TRBV7-6 to TRBJ1-1; D not resolved. The CDR3 spans 12 residues. From germline, CDR1 is SGHVS and CDR2 FNYEAQ. The V and J ends lost 5 bases and 10 bases respectively, with 14 bases between them. This CDR3 is CASSASSSVAFF. In nucleotides, the CDR3 is TGTGCCAGCAGCGCAAGTAGTTCTGTAGCTTTCTTT.

V and J are TRBV4-1 and TRBJ2-7; D possibly uses TRBD1 or TRBD2 (6 bases each). The CDR3 is made up of 14 amino acids. Per germline, CDR1 MGHRA and CDR2 YSYEKL. Trimming left V 2 bases short and J 5 bases short, with 13 bases between. The CDR3 region has the DNA TGCGCCAGCAGCCAATGGGGGGCAGAGAACGAGCAGTACTTC. It translates to CASSQWGAENEQYF.

This clone occurred once. This clone may be a read error of a much larger clone one base away. The rearrangement uses TRBV7-2 and TRBJ1-1, with 10 positions matching TRBD1. Unmatched junction bases numbered 1, after V lost 5 bases and J lost 7 bases. CDR3 size: 12 residues. Germline V gene lookup returns CDR1 SGHTA and CDR2 FQGNSA. The CDR3, as DNA: TGTGCCAGCAGCGGGACAGGGGTTGAAGCTTTCTTT. This translates into CASSGTGVEAFF.

The chain joins TRBV5-4 to TRBJ1-1, with no clear D. Germline CDR1 SGHNT, CDR2 YYREEE (reference sequence). The CDR3 consists of 13 residues. Trimming took off 4 bases at V and 0 bases at J, with 7 bases between the two ends. The DNA of the CDR3 is TGTGCCAGCAGCCCCACGATGAACACTGAAGCTTTCTTT. Amino acid sequence: CASSPTMNTEAFF.

This clone appeared once. The chain joins TRBV7-2 to TRBJ1-1; D is possibly TRBD1 (5 bases). Germline values: CDR1 SGHTA, CDR2 FQGNSA. This CDR3 has 15 amino acids. The germline V and J ends were trimmed by 2 bases and 0 bases, with 10 bases remaining between them. The CDR3 spells CASSLIQDMNTEAFF. CDR3 nucleotide sequence: TGTGCCAGCAGCTTAATCCAGGACATGAACACTGAAGCTTTCTTT.

The CDR3: CASSPGQRTNYGYTF. The CDR3 DNA sequence: TGTGCCAGCAGCCCGGGACAGAGAACTAACTATGGCTACACCTTC. V usage is TRBV25-1 and J usage is TRBJ1-2; 7 bases match TRBD1. V lost 6 bases, J lost 0 bases, and 7 bases stayed unmatched. CDR1 and CDR2 (germline): MGHDK, SYGVNS. CDR3 length: 15 amino acids.